This TCR beta chain is from a study of stem cell transplantation in POMP-related autoinflammatory disease. Here immunoSEQ multiplex PCR was the method, and the copy in TCRdb shows in-frame clones only, minus some. The sample consists of tens of thousands of clones, more than 75% of them appearing once. This CDR3 spans 13 amino acids. V lost 6 bases to trimming and J lost 9 bases, with 12 bases between them. Looked up from germline, CDR1 is SEHNR and CDR2 is FQNEAQ (reference sequence). On this clone: Antigen specificity is unknown.

Study-wide points: A trend toward lower repertoire diversity and greater clonality appeared in every analyzed T-cell subset of PRAID patients. Fewer unique TRB V-J gene pairings were identified in patients with PRAID.

The receptor was derived from a human patient with POMP-related autoinflammation and immune dysregulation (PRAID). Some T cells here may be from the graft donor. Sequencing was performed on CD4+ T cells from PBMCs, taken after stem cell transplantation. The chain couples TRBV7-9 to TRBJ1-6; D is unresolved. CDR3 in DNA: TGTGCCAGCAGTCAAGATGGGCTTTCACCCCTCCACTTT. Amino acids: CASSQDGLSPLHF.